The T cell receptor (beta chain) described here comes from a study of T cell changes during pregnancy in multiple sclerosis. The germline gives CDR1 MNHEY, CDR2 SMNVEV (reference sequence). This CDR3 has 17 residues. V was pared by 6 bases and J by 0 bases, with 8 bases of the junction left unmatched. The data were produced by immunoSEQ multiplex PCR, yet TCRdb's version contains in-frame clones alone and is incomplete. The sample holds around 34,000 clones; about nine tenths are singletons and the top ten take roughly 10%. The TCR comes from a female donor with multiple sclerosis, enrolled in a pregnancy study. The material sequenced was CD8+ T cells from peripheral blood mononuclear cells, taken before pregnancy. The chain recombines TRBV27 with TRBJ1-6; 7 bases align to TRBD1. The CDR3 DNA reads as TGTGCCAGCAGGGACAGGATTCTTAGCTCCTATAATTCACCCCTCCACTTT. This translates into CASRDRILSSYNSPLHF.